Below, 4 T cell receptor beta chains from the same sample are listed, as sequenced in a study of regulatory T cells in long-lasting Graves disease. With iRepertoire HTBI primers and Arm-PCR of CDR3 regions, TCR beta libraries were built. TCRdb re-called the multiplex PCR reads through MiXCR, storing one row per CDR3 protein. This table holds 500,000 or so distinct CDR3 sequences, 15% to 20% found once. The sample's time point: newly diagnosed GD, antithyroid drugs for less than 3 months. Extracted PBMC RNA gave rise to the TCR library. The same data also went into a second study, on T cells in Graves' hyperthyroidism and ophthalmopathy.

Sequenced material: peripheral blood mononuclear cells (PBMCs), taken at new diagnosis, from a patient treated with antithyroid drugs. These receptor sequences come from a woman aged 35 to 60 with Graves disease.

In this sample, this clonotype turned up many times. V gene TRBV12-3 or TRBV12-4 combines with J gene TRBJ2-5; 8 bases line up with TRBD1. The CDR3 has 13 amino acids. The V segment lost 6 bases and the J segment 5 bases; nucleotides outside the gene matches: 5. CDR3 loop: CASSRQGRETQYF. The CDR3 DNA is TGTGCCAGCAGCCGACAGGGGAGGGAGACCCAGTACTTC.

This clonotype was seen many times. The chain employs TRBV7-9 and TRBJ2-7; unclear D gene. V was pared by 5 bases and J by 2 bases, with 7 bases between. The CDR3 length is 12 residues. CDR1 and CDR2 from the germline V gene are SEHNR and FQNEAQ (reference sequence). The CDR3: CASSRSPYEQYF. CDR3 nucleotide sequence: TGTGCCAGCAGCCGGTCACCCTACGAGCAGTACTTC.

This clonotype was counted only a few times. This chain joins TRBV6-2 or TRBV6-3 and TRBJ1-4, with TRBD1 matching over 9 bases. The length of the CDR3 is 17 residues. With V trimmed by 6 bases and J by 7 bases, 15 bases remained unmatched. CDR1 is MNHEY and CDR2 is SVGEGT in the germline V gene. CDR3 in DNA: TGTGCCAGCAGCGCCCTAATACAGGGGGCAGGGGGTGAAAAACTGTTTTTT. Amino acid sequence: CASSALIQGAGGEKLFF.

CDR3 in DNA: TGTGCCAGCAGCGATAATCCGGGACAGGGGGTCCATGAAGGCACCGGGGAGCTGTTTTTT. Protein product: CASSDNPGQGVHEGTGELFF. The chain carries TRBV9 and TRBJ2-2; 11 nucleotides match TRBD1. Germline lookup yields CDR1 SGDLS and CDR2 YYNGEE. The length of the CDR3 is 20 residues. The junction had 17 bases not matched to a gene; V was cut back by 3 bases and J by 4 bases. Full variable domain (outside the CDR3, taken from reference TRBV9 and TRBJ2-2): DSGVTQTPKHLITATGQRVTLRCSPRSGDLSVYWYQQSLDQGLQFLIQYYNGEERAKGNILERFSAQQFPDLHSELNLSSLELGDSALYFCASSDNPGQGVHEGTGELFFGEGSRLTVL.